The 31 T cell receptor beta chains given below trace back to one sample, sequenced in a study of neurological immune-mediated disorders. TCRdb re-analysed the 5' RACE reads in MiXCR, keeping a single row per CDR3 protein. This table holds 70,000 to 95,000 distinct CDR3 sequences, 13% to 15% found once. The sequencing input was PBMCs. The receptors originated from a woman aged 45-59 years in good health.

In this sample, this clonotype turned up many times. In nucleotides, the CDR3 is TGTGCCATCAGTGAGATAGGAGAAGGCTACACCTTC. Translated, it gives CAISEIGEGYTF. The genes are TRBV10-3 and TRBJ1-2, with D unresolved. This CDR3 has 12 amino acids. Germline V gives CDR1 ENHRY, CDR2 SYGVKD. The germline V and J ends were trimmed by 2 bases and 8 bases, with 9 bases remaining between them.

This clonotype appeared many times. V is TRBV24-1 and J is TRBJ2-1, with D uncertain. CDR1 is KGHDR and CDR2 is SFDVKD in the germline V gene. V was cut by 9 bases and J by 8 bases, with 22 bases left in between. The CDR3 contains 15 residues. CDR3 sequence: CATRSGVSVAYEQFF. The CDR3 nucleotides read TGTGCCACCCGAAGTGGGGTGTCGGTAGCATATGAGCAGTTCTTC.

At least ten counts were recorded for this clonotype. This chain connects TRBV19 to TRBJ2-1, with TRBD1 as a possible D gene (6 bases). V was shortened by 5 bases and J by 3 bases, with 11 bases between the two germline ends. CDR1 and CDR2 from the germline V gene are LNHDA and SQIVND (reference sequence). The CDR3 has 14 residues. CDR3 amino acids: CASSSGQIYNEQFF. CDR3 nucleotide sequence: TGTGCCAGTAGTTCCGGACAGATCTACAATGAGCAGTTCTTC.

Many counts were recorded for this clonotype. The V and J genes are TRBV20-1 and TRBJ2-3; TRBD1 matches 9 bases. With V trimmed by 3 bases and J by 8 bases, 9 bases remained unmatched. CDR3 size: 14 residues. CDR1 DFQATT and CDR2 SNEGSKA come from the germline V gene (reference sequence). CDR3 residues: CSASPGTGIATQYF. In DNA form, the CDR3 reads TGCAGTGCTAGTCCCGGGACAGGGATCGCTACGCAGTATTTT.

There are many counts of this clonotype. V gene TRBV20-1 combines with J gene TRBJ1-5; D is perhaps TRBD1 (6 bases). CDR1 DFQATT and CDR2 SNEGSKA come from the germline V gene (reference sequence). This CDR3 is 14 amino acids long. V was cut by 2 bases and J by 5 bases, with 13 bases left in between. The CDR3 DNA follows: TGCAGTGCTAGACGGGGGGCCGAGGATCAGCCCCAGCATTTT. Translated, it gives CSARRGAEDQPQHF.

Many counts were recorded for this clonotype. The genes are TRBV29-1 and TRBJ1-2; tentative D call: TRBD1 (5 bases). Germline V lookup: CDR1 SQVTM, CDR2 ANQGSEA. The CDR3 runs 15 residues. The V and J ends lost 4 bases and 4 bases respectively, with 19 bases between them. CDR3 in amino acids: CSVVKVQAGSYGYTF. The DNA for the CDR3 is TGCAGCGTTGTCAAAGTTCAGGCAGGGTCCTATGGCTACACCTTC.

This clonotype showed up many times. This chain uses TRBV20-1 with TRBJ1-4; no definite D call. Germline V lookup: CDR1 DFQATT, CDR2 SNEGSKA (reference sequence). Trimming pared 4 bases from V and 3 bases from J, leaving 12 bases between. CDR3 size: 14 residues. CDR3 sequence reads: CSATGWGANEKLFF. CDR3 DNA: TGCAGTGCTACGGGGTGGGGTGCTAATGAAAAACTGTTTTTT.

This clonotype was recorded many times. The chain combines TRBV2 with TRBJ1-1; maybe TRBD1 (5 bases). The germline V and J ends were trimmed by 6 bases and 6 bases, with 17 bases remaining between them. The V gene's germline CDR1 is SNHLY and CDR2 FYNNEI. The CDR3 loop spans 14 amino acids. The CDR3 here is CASRQTPQGSEAFF. CDR3 in DNA: TGTGCCAGCAGGCAGACCCCCCAGGGCTCTGAAGCTTTCTTT.

This clonotype was recorded at least ten times. The chain employs TRBV6-6 and TRBJ1-5, with D possibly matching TRBD1 (5 bases). Trimming stripped 9 bases from V and 5 bases from J, with 17 bases between. The CDR3 contains 14 residues. Germline values: CDR1 MNHNY, CDR2 SVGAGI (reference sequence). As DNA, the CDR3 is TGTGCCAGTAGTGAAGATGGGGCTTATCAGCCCCAGCATTTT. Amino acids: CASSEDGAYQPQHF.

The sample holds many counts of this clonotype. The chain links TRBV5-1 to TRBJ2-5; the D is unclear. Trimming removed 4 bases from V and 1 base from J, with 5 bases in between. This CDR3 comprises 12 residues. Looked up from germline, CDR1 is SGHRS and CDR2 is YFSETQ. The CDR3 nucleotides are TGCGCCAGCAGCGTGACCCAAGAGACCCAGTACTTC. Its translation: CASSVTQETQYF.

This clonotype came up many times. V and J are TRBV12-3 or TRBV12-4 and TRBJ2-2; 8 positions agree with TRBD1. V lost 5 bases and J lost 3; bases outside the gene matches: 8. The CDR3 covers 16 residues. The CDR3 spells CASSGSGTGYTGELFF. CDR3 nucleotides: TGTGCCAGCAGTGGCTCCGGGACAGGATACACCGGGGAGCTGTTTTTT.

This clonotype has at least ten counts. This chain uses TRBV5-1 with TRBJ2-1; perhaps TRBD1 as D (6 bases). V was trimmed by 2 bases and J by 3 bases, leaving 15 bases between them. Germline V gene sequence: CDR1 SGHRS, CDR2 YFSETQ. The CDR3 covers 16 residues. The CDR3 coding sequence is TGCGCCAGCAGCTTCAATCCAGGACAGAGCTACAATGAGCAGTTCTTC. Its protein product is CASSFNPGQSYNEQFF.

The chain carries TRBV7-9 and TRBJ2-2; TRBD2 aligns across 9 bases. J was trimmed by 5 bases and V by 5 bases; bases with no gene match: 15. CDR1 SEHNR and CDR2 FQNEAQ come from the germline V gene (reference sequence). The CDR3 has 18 amino acids. CDR3 DNA: TGTGCCAGCAGCCAACTTAGGGTTGGTAGCGGGAGAACCGGGGAGCTGTTTTTT. Its protein is CASSQLRVGSGRTGELFF.

This chain links TRBV14 with TRBJ2-3; D uncertain. Trimming pared 5 bases from V and 0 bases from J, leaving 15 bases between. The length of the CDR3 is 16 residues. Germline values: CDR1 SGHDN, CDR2 FVKESK. CDR3 sequence reads: CASSERTGSSTDTQYF. CDR3 sequence (DNA): TGTGCCAGCAGCGAACGAACGGGCTCTAGCACAGATACGCAGTATTTT.

CDR3 region: CSARSLYSNQPQHF. The CDR3 nucleotides read TGCAGTGCTAGATCTTTGTATAGCAATCAGCCCCAGCATTTT. This chain connects TRBV20-1 to TRBJ1-5, with D uncertain. CDR1 DFQATT and CDR2 SNEGSKA come from the germline V gene (reference sequence). The V end was cut by 2 bases, the J end by 0 bases, with 8 bases between. The CDR3 has 14 amino acids.

This clonotype was observed many times. The V and J genes are TRBV20-1 and TRBJ2-2; possibly TRBD2 for D (5 bases). Germline lookup yields CDR1 DFQATT and CDR2 SNEGSKA (reference sequence). The CDR3 loop spans 17 amino acids. The V gene lost 4 bases and the J gene lost 4 bases, with 22 bases spanning the gap. CDR3 DNA sequence: TGCAGTGCTAAAGAACTAGGCGGGTCCGTTGGCACCGGGGAGCTGTTTTTT. It codes for CSAKELGGSVGTGELFF.

This clonotype has at least ten counts. V and J are TRBV14 and TRBJ1-4; TRBD1 is a possible D gene (6 bases). Trimming cost V 6 bases and J 6 bases, with 14 bases left between them. Germline loops: CDR1 SGHDN, CDR2 FVKESK. The CDR3 length is 14 residues. The CDR3 protein is CASSRDIQYEKLFF. CDR3 coding DNA: TGTGCCAGCAGTCGGGACATCCAATATGAAAAACTGTTTTTT. Combining the CDR3 with reference TRBV14 and TRBJ1-4 gives the whole variable domain EAGVTQFPSHSVIEKGQTVTLRCDPISGHDNLYWYRRVMGKEIKFLLHFVKESKQDESGMPNNRFLAERTGGTYSTLKVQPAELEDSGVYFCASSRDIQYEKLFFGSGTQLSVL.

This clonotype showed up many times. This chain uses TRBV5-5 with TRBJ2-1, with D maybe TRBD2 (6 bases). Germline V gives CDR1 SGHKS, CDR2 YYEKEE (reference sequence). Trimming took 1 base from V and 0 from J, leaving 8 bases between them. This CDR3 has 15 residues. This chain's CDR3 is CASSLYGSSYNEQFF. CDR3 sequence (DNA): TGTGCCAGCAGCTTGTACGGGAGCTCCTACAATGAGCAGTTCTTC.

This chain joins TRBV7-2 and TRBJ2-7; 7 bases fit TRBD2. V was pared by 7 bases and J by 0 bases, with 9 bases of the junction left unmatched. Per germline, CDR1 SGHTA and CDR2 FQGNSA. CDR3 size: 15 residues. The CDR3 nucleotides are TGTGCCAGCACCCTTTTGGGGGGGAGCTCCTACGAGCAGTACTTC. It is translated as CASTLLGGSSYEQYF.

This clonotype was observed many times. The chain is built from TRBV15 and TRBJ2-1; 10 bases align to TRBD1. Trimming removed 0 bases from V and 2 bases from J; junction bases left unmatched: 1. The CDR3 is made up of 16 amino acids. Germline-derived CDR1 and CDR2 are LNHNV and YYDKDF (reference sequence). CDR3 coding DNA: TGTGCCACCAGCAGAGACGGGACAGGGGCCTACAATGAGCAGTTCTTC. Translation: CATSRDGTGAYNEQFF.

In its sample, this clonotype was seen many times. The V call is TRBV20-1, the J call TRBJ2-2; no definite D call. Trimming stripped 3 bases from V and 2 bases from J, with 10 bases between. Germline CDR1 is DFQATT and CDR2 is SNEGSKA (reference sequence). The CDR3 length is 14 residues. CDR3 protein: CSASSRSNTGELFF. DNA for the CDR3: TGCAGTGCTAGTTCCAGATCCAACACCGGGGAGCTGTTTTTT.

This clonotype was detected many times. The V call is TRBV24-1, the J call TRBJ2-3; possible D gene TRBD1, 5 bases. V was pared by 3 bases and J by 2 bases, with 11 bases between. CDR1 is KGHDR, CDR2 SFDVKD, per germline. The CDR3 has 15 residues. The CDR3 DNA reads as TGTGCCACCAGTGATGCGGTAGGGGTCACAGATACGCAGTATTTT. Encoded protein: CATSDAVGVTDTQYF.

This clonotype has a handful of counts. The J gene is TRBJ1-1, the V gene TRBV7-2, with D hard to call. Per the germline V gene, CDR1 is SGHTA and CDR2 is FQGNSA. The CDR3 is 14 amino acids. V lost 1 base, J lost 6 bases, and 12 bases lay in between. The CDR3 loop is CASSLGVSGAEAFF. In DNA, the CDR3 is TGTGCCAGCAGCTTAGGGGTCAGCGGGGCTGAAGCTTTCTTT.

The chain couples TRBV12-3 or TRBV12-4 to TRBJ2-3, with 9 bases aligning to TRBD2. V was pared by 6 bases and J by 2 bases, with 24 bases of the junction left unmatched. The CDR3 contains 21 residues. CDR3 sequence: CASSHPLGREGRMFDTDTQYF. The CDR3, as DNA: TGTGCCAGCAGCCACCCCCTGGGGCGGGAGGGCCGGATGTTCGACACAGATACGCAGTATTTT.

This clonotype was observed at least ten times. This chain uses TRBV7-2 with TRBJ1-2; possibly TRBD1 for D (6 bases). The V end lost 4 bases, the J end lost 8 bases, and 11 bases lay between the germline ends. Germline V gives CDR1 SGHTA, CDR2 FQGNSA. The CDR3 sequence is 12 residues long. In DNA form, the CDR3 reads TGTGCCAGCAGCTCCGGACAGCGGGGCTACACCTTC. It encodes CASSSGQRGYTF.

This clonotype was picked up many times. V and J are TRBV5-1 and TRBJ1-4, with TRBD1 matching over 7 bases. Unmatched junction bases numbered 13, after V lost 0 bases and J lost 8 bases. This CDR3 comprises 17 residues. Germline CDR1 SGHRS, CDR2 YFSETQ. The CDR3 region has the DNA TGCGCCAGCAGCTTGGCCCGACAGGGCGATATGCCGGAAAAACTGTTTTTT. Its protein is CASSLARQGDMPEKLFF.

This clonotype was observed many times. The chain carries TRBV6-5 and TRBJ1-5, with D perhaps TRBD1 (6 bases). The germline gives CDR1 MNHEY, CDR2 SVGAGI. The CDR3 is made up of 13 amino acids. Trimming removed 2 bases from V and 6 bases from J, with 8 bases in between. The CDR3 bases are TGTGCCAGCAGTTACGGGGGCGGTCAGCCCCAGCATTTT. This sequence encodes CASSYGGGQPQHF.

This clonotype showed up many times. The gene calls are TRBV9 and TRBJ2-3, with 12 bases fitting TRBD2. After removal of 3 bases from V and 4 bases from J, the junction contained 6 bases not matched to a gene. Germline values: CDR1 SGDLS, CDR2 YYNGEE. The CDR3 runs 16 residues. The chain's CDR3 is CASSERGLAGPDTQYF. For the CDR3, the DNA is TGTGCCAGCAGCGAGAGGGGACTAGCGGGTCCAGATACGCAGTATTTT.

At least ten counts were recorded for this clonotype. This chain connects TRBV13 to TRBJ1-3; weak D call: TRBD1 (5 bases). V lost 3 bases and J lost 0, with 12 bases in between. Germline V gene sequence: CDR1 PRHDT, CDR2 FYEKMQ (reference sequence). This CDR3 comprises 16 residues. The CDR3 coding sequence is TGTGCCAGCAGCTTGGAGGGTGGGGGCTCTGGAAACACCATATATTTT. The encoded protein is CASSLEGGGSGNTIYF. The full variable domain, rest sourced from reference TRBV13 and TRBJ1-3, is AAGVIQSPRHLIKEKRETATLKCYPIPRHDTVYWYQQGPGQDPQFLISFYEKMQSDKGSIPDRFSAQQFSDYHSELNMSSLELGDSALYFCASSLEGGGSGNTIYFGEGSWLTVV.

This clonotype was seen a handful of times. A read error is possible here, since a much larger clone lies one base away. The genes are TRBV29-1 and TRBJ2-7, with D possibly TRBD2 on 6 matching bases. Trimming shortened V by 7 bases and J by 3 bases, and 13 bases separated the two germline ends. Germline V CDR1 and CDR2: SQVTM, ANQGSEA. This CDR3 contains 12 residues. Here the CDR3 DNA reads TGCAGCGCCGGGACTCCATACTACGAGCAGTACTTC. Amino acids: CSAGTPYYEQYF.

Ten or more counts support this clonotype. Here the CDR3 DNA reads TGCAGTGCTAGAGTTAGCGGGGGGACGAATACGCAGTATTTT. Translating gives CSARVSGGTNTQYF. V and J are TRBV20-1 and TRBJ2-3; 10 bases are a match to TRBD2. CDR1 is DFQATT and CDR2 is SNEGSKA in the germline V gene (reference sequence). CDR3 length equals 14 residues. Unmatched junction bases numbered 5, after V lost 1 base and J lost 7 bases.